This T cell receptor (beta chain) was sequenced for a study of OX40 agonist ivuxolimab in advanced cancers. The overall study: The treatment was a fully human IgG2 OX40 agonist, ivuxolimab.

Germline V gene sequence: CDR1 SGHKS, CDR2 YYEKEE (reference sequence). This CDR3 region has 16 residues. The V end was cut by 0 bases, the J end by 1 base, with 11 bases between. Comments on this clone: Its antigen is undetermined.

The repertoire was sequenced with immunoSEQ multiplex PCR; TCRdb's copy has only in-frame clones and lacks some. There are some 90,000 clones in the sample; roughly 93% occur only once, and about 0.35% lies in the top ten. Notes on the study in general: The antigens recognized by the expanded peripheral T cells, that is their antigen specificity, were not determined.

Sequences were derived from CD4+ or CD8+ T cells sorted from blood, sampled in a trial of the OX40 agonist ivuxolimab. This chain uses TRBV5-5 with TRBJ1-5, with D possibly being TRBD1 (6 bases). This sequence originates from an adult with an advanced solid tumor such as melanoma, head and neck, liver or kidney cancer. The CDR3 sequence is CASSLVQGWSNQPQHF. DNA for the CDR3: TGTGCCAGCAGCTTGGTACAGGGATGGAGCAATCAGCCCCAGCATTTT.